A selection of T cell receptor beta chains follows, all from one sample in a study of OX40 agonist ivuxolimab in advanced cancers. Only in-frame clones appear in the TCRdb table, and some are missing; sequencing was by immunoSEQ multiplex PCR. The table shows about 55,000 clones, with about 82% occurring only once. The sequenced sample was CD4+ or CD8+ T cells sorted from blood, obtained in a trial of the OX40 agonist ivuxolimab. The receptors come from an adult with an advanced solid tumor such as melanoma, head and neck, liver or kidney cancer. CDR3s include the opening cysteine and the closing phenylalanine or tryptophan. A D gene is named only where the DNA matches it firmly. Rows give clone size only sometimes, using once, few, many, or a class for an expanded clone.

J gene | V gene | clone size | D gene | CDR3 protein | CDR3 DNA
TRBJ2-3 | TRBV7-3 | . | . | CASSLAGAVDTQYF | TGTGCCAGCAGCTTAGCGGGGGCCGTAGATACGCAGTATTTT
TRBJ1-6 | TRBV11-2 | . | . | CASSIGIGMYNSPLHF | TGTGCCAGCAGCATAGGGATCGGGATGTATAATTCACCCCTCCACTTT
TRBJ2-4 | TRBV6-5 | . | . | CASSYSQLAKNIQYF | TGTGCCAGCAGTTACTCCCAGTTAGCCAAAAACATTCAGTACTTC
TRBJ1-5 | TRBV28 | . | . | CASRAGARPQHF | TGTGCCAGCAGGGCAGGGGCACGGCCCCAGCATTTT
TRBJ1-5 | TRBV7-2 | . | TRBD1 | CASSYRQGSEPQHF | TGTGCCAGCAGCTACCGACAGGGCAGCGAGCCCCAGCATTTT
TRBJ2-7 | TRBV19 | . | . | CASSIYGGHRGEQYF | TGTGCCAGTAGTATATACGGGGGGCACCGTGGAGAGCAGTACTTC
TRBJ1-3 | TRBV6-1 | . | . | CASSEAGGGSGNTIYF | TGTGCCAGCAGTGAAGCGGGAGGAGGCTCTGGAAACACCATATATTTT
TRBJ2-3 | TRBV7-9 | . | TRBD2 | CASSLALLAGGTDTQYF | TGTGCCAGCAGCTTAGCCCTACTAGCGGGGGGCACAGATACGCAGTATTTT
TRBJ1-1 | TRBV28 | . | TRBD1 | CASSSTGGVDTEAFF | TGTGCCAGCAGTTCGACAGGGGGCGTTGATACTGAAGCTTTCTTT
TRBJ1-1 | TRBV12-5 | . | TRBD1 | CASGITGDATEAFF | TGTGCTAGTGGCATAACAGGGGACGCCACTGAAGCTTTCTTT
TRBJ1-4 | TRBV27 | few | TRBD1 | CASRSLQGGYGEKLFF | TGTGCCAGCAGATCCTTACAGGGGGGGTATGGTGAAAAACTGTTTTTT
TRBJ2-5 | TRBV19 | . | . | CASSIGVAPPETQYF | TGTGCCAGTAGTATAGGAGTAGCGCCCCCAGAGACCCAGTACTTC
TRBJ1-4 | TRBV7-6 | once | . | CASSLVAQIATNEKLFF | TGTGCCAGCAGCTTAGTAGCCCAGATTGCAACTAATGAAAAACTGTTTTTT
TRBJ2-5 | TRBV18 | . | TRBD1 | CASSVSGTVAETQYF | TGTGCCAGCTCAGTATCCGGGACAGTCGCAGAGACCCAGTACTTC
TRBJ2-3 | TRBV6-1 | . | . | CASRLSSTDTQYF | TGTGCCAGCAGGTTATCTAGCACAGATACGCAGTATTTT
TRBJ2-1 | TRBV4-1 | . | TRBD1 | CANKTGPPYNEQFF | TGCGCCAACAAGACAGGGCCCCCTTACAATGAGCAGTTCTTC
TRBJ2-3 | TRBV30 | . | TRBD1 | CAWDRGQADTQYF | TGTGCCTGGGACAGGGGGCAAGCAGATACGCAGTATTTT
TRBJ1-4 | TRBV6-1 | . | . | CASSDMGSIVFGKLFF | TGTGCCAGCAGTGATATGGGCAGTATTGTGTTTGGAAAACTGTTTTTT
TRBJ1-6 | TRBV19 | . | . | CASSDRDPKNSPLHF | TGTGCCAGTAGTGACCGGGACCCAAAGAATTCACCCCTCCACTTT
TRBJ2-2 | TRBV2 | . | TRBD1 | CASSEQGANTGELFF | TGTGCCAGCAGTGAGCAGGGGGCGAATACCGGGGAGCTGTTTTTT
TRBJ2-6 | TRBV5-1 | . | TRBD1 | CASRRDRVSGANVLTF | TGCGCCAGCAGACGGGACAGGGTCTCTGGGGCCAACGTCCTGACTTTC
TRBJ1-1 | TRBV11-3 | once | . | CASSLRPGRNTEAFF | TGTGCCAGCAGCCTCAGACCAGGACGGAACACTGAAGCTTTCTTT
TRBJ2-3 | TRBV4-1 | . | TRBD2 | CASSPLVAGGHADTQYF | TGCGCCAGCAGCCCGCTTGTGGCGGGGGGGCATGCAGATACGCAGTATTTT
TRBJ2-5 | TRBV28 | . | TRBD2 | CASSSSGGYQETQYF | TGTGCCAGCTCTTCGAGCGGGGGCTACCAAGAGACCCAGTACTTC
TRBJ1-6 | TRBV2 | . | . | CASSTSDTTNSPLHF | .
TRBJ1-3 | TRBV5-6 | . | . | CASSLLPSSGNTIYF | TGTGCCAGCAGCTTATTACCGAGCTCTGGAAACACCATATATTTT
TRBJ1-4 | TRBV5-1 | once | TRBD1 | CASSVTGRGPNEKLFF | TGCGCCAGCAGCGTGACAGGAAGGGGGCCTAATGAAAAACTGTTTTTT
TRBJ2-5 | TRBV28 | . | . | CASSSATETQYF | TGTGCCAGCAGTTCCGCGACAGAGACCCAGTACTTC
TRBJ2-2 | TRBV5-1 | . | . | CASSPRNEGTGELFF | TGCGCCAGCAGCCCTCGAAATGAGGGGACCGGGGAGCTGTTTTTT
TRBJ2-2 | TRBV4-3 | . | . | CASSQEASVTELTGELFF | TGCGCCAGCAGCCAAGAGGCTTCCGTGACAGAGCTGACCGGGGAGCTGTTTTTT
TRBJ2-2 | TRBV28 | . | . | CASSLEGAGELFF | TGTGCCAGCAGTTTGGAGGGGGCCGGGGAGCTGTTTTTT
TRBJ1-3 | TRBV28 | . | TRBD1 | CASSPPGQALGNTIYF | TGTGCCAGCAGCCCCCCCGGACAGGCTCTAGGAAACACCATATATTTT
TRBJ1-5 | TRBV18 | . | . | CASSDLGWSGAITSGQPQHF | TGTGCCAGCTCAGACCTGGGCTGGTCGGGGGCGATAACGTCGGGGCAGCCCCAGCATTTT
TRBJ2-7 | TRBV5-4 | few | . | CATSQGRFVEQYF | TGTGCCACAAGTCAAGGGAGGTTTGTCGAGCAGTACTTC
TRBJ2-2 | TRBV7-8 | . | . | CASSLYRFTNTGELFF | TGTGCCAGCAGCTTATACAGGTTCACGAACACCGGGGAGCTGTTTTTT
TRBJ1-6 | TRBV6-5 | . | TRBD1 | CASNPGQGSPLHF | TGTGCCAGCAACCCGGGACAGGGATCACCCCTCCACTTT
TRBJ2-3 | TRBV7-8 | . | TRBD2 | CASSLAGGTTHTQYF | TGTGCCAGCAGCCTAGCGGGGGGGACCACCCATACGCAGTATTTT
TRBJ2-1 | TRBV19 | . | . | CASSFRRGGIYNEQFF | TGTGCCAGTAGTTTCCGGAGGGGGGGAATCTACAATGAGCAGTTCTTC
TRBJ1-1 | TRBV19 | . | . | CASSFRTGDTEAFF | TGTGCCAGTAGTTTTCGGACGGGAGACACTGAAGCTTTCTTT
TRBJ1-2 | TRBV5-1 | . | TRBD1 | CASSFGQGGGYTF | TGCGCCAGCAGCTTCGGACAGGGTGGTGGCTACACCTTC
TRBJ2-7 | TRBV18 | few | TRBD1 | CASSPPGQGAREQYF | TGTGCCAGCTCACCCCCGGGACAGGGGGCGCGAGAGCAGTACTTC
TRBJ2-2 | TRBV19 | . | . | CASREVGQGLAGELFF | TGTGCCAGTAGGGAGGTTGGACAGGGACTAGCCGGGGAGCTGTTTTTT
TRBJ2-1 | TRBV7-6 | . | TRBD2 | CASSLAPRTSLSSYNEQFF | TGTGCCAGCAGCTTAGCCCCCCGGACTAGCCTAAGCTCCTACAATGAGCAGTTCTTC
TRBJ2-2 | TRBV5-4 | . | TRBD2 | CASSGGRGMAGELFF | TGTGCCAGCAGCGGGGGGAGGGGTATGGCCGGGGAGCTGTTTTTT
TRBJ2-7 | TRBV6-5 | . | . | CASSSVRGYEQYF | TGTGCCAGCAGTTCCGTTCGGGGTTACGAGCAGTACTTC
TRBJ2-2 | TRBV28 | once | . | CASSIQAHNTGELFF | TGTGCCAGCAGTATCCAGGCCCATAACACCGGGGAGCTGTTTTTT
TRBJ2-2 | TRBV7-9 | few | . | CASSFRRNTGELFF | TGTGCCAGCAGCTTCCGCCGTAACACCGGGGAGCTGTTTTTT
TRBJ1-4 | TRBV6-6 | few | . | CASFQGVPKLFF | TGTGCCAGCTTTCAGGGTGTTCCAAAACTGTTTTTT
TRBJ1-2 | TRBV19 | few | TRBD1 | CASGQGFNYGYTF | TGTGCCAGTGGACAGGGTTTTAACTATGGCTACACCTTC
TRBJ1-1 | TRBV6-5 | . | . | CASSTVAEAFF | TGTGCCAGCAGCACTGTGGCTGAAGCTTTCTTT
TRBJ1-6 | TRBV9 | . | . | CASSVEGPDNSPLHF | TGTGCCAGCAGCGTAGAGGGACCGGACAATTCACCCCTCCACTTT
TRBJ2-5 | TRBV7-9 | . | TRBD1 | CASSPGQGFEETQYF | TGTGCCAGCAGCCCGGGACAGGGTTTCGAAGAGACCCAGTACTTC
TRBJ1-2 | TRBV6-1 | . | . | CASSPGTPVTF | TGTGCCAGCAGTCCAGGGACCCCGGTCACCTTC
TRBJ1-6 | TRBV7-2 | . | . | CASSPGMKDSPLHF | TGTGCCAGCAGCCCTGGGATGAAGGATTCACCCCTCCACTTT
TRBJ1-4 | TRBV7-9 | few | . | CASSLDIGGAEKLFF | TGTGCCAGCAGCTTAGATATTGGAGGGGCTGAAAAACTGTTTTTT